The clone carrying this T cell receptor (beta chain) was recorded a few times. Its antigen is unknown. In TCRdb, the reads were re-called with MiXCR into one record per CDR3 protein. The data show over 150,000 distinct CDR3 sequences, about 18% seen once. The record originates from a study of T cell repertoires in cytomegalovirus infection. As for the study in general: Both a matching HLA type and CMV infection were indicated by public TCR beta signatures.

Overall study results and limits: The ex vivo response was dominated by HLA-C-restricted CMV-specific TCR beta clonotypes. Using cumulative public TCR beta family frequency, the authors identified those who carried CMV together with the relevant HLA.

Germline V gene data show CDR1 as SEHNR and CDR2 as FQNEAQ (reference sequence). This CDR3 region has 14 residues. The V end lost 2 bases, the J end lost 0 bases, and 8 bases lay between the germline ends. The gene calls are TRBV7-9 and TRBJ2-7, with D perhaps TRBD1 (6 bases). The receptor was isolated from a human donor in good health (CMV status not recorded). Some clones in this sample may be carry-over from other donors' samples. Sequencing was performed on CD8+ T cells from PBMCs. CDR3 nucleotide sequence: TGTGCCAGCAGCTTACCAGGGGTCTCCTACGAGCAGTACTTC. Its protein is CASSLPGVSYEQYF.